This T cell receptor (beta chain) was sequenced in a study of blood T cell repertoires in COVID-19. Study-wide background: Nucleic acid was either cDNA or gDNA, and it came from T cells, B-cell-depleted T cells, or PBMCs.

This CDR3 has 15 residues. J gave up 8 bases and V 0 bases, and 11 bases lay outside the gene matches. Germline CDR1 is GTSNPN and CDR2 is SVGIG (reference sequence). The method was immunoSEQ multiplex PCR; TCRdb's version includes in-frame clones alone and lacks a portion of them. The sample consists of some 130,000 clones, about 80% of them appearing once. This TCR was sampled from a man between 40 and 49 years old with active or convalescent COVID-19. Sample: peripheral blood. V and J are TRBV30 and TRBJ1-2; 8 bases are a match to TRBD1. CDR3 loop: CAWSVPPGGSQGYTF. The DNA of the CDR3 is TGTGCCTGGAGTGTACCTCCAGGGGGCTCTCAGGGCTACACCTTC. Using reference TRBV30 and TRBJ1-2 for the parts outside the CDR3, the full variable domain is SQTIHQWPATLVQPVGSPLSLECTVEGTSNPNLYWYRQAAGRGLQLLFYSVGIGQISSEVPQNLSASRPQDRQFILSSKKLLLSDSGFYLCAWSVPPGGSQGYTFGSGTRLTVV.